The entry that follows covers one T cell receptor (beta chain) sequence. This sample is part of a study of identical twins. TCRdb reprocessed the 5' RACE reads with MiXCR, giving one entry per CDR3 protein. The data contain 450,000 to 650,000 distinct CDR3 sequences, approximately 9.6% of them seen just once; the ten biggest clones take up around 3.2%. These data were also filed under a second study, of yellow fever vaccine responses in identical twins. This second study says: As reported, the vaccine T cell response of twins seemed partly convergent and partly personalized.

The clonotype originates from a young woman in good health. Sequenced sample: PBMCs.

CDR3 bases: TGCGCCAGCAGCTTGGATGCTTCCTACGAGCAGTACTTC. It codes for CASSLDASYEQYF. J is TRBJ2-7 and V is TRBV5-1; D is unresolved. Germline assignment: CDR1 SGHRS and CDR2 YFSETQ. The CDR3 runs 13 residues. Deletions cut 0 bases from V and 1 base from J, with 5 bases between.